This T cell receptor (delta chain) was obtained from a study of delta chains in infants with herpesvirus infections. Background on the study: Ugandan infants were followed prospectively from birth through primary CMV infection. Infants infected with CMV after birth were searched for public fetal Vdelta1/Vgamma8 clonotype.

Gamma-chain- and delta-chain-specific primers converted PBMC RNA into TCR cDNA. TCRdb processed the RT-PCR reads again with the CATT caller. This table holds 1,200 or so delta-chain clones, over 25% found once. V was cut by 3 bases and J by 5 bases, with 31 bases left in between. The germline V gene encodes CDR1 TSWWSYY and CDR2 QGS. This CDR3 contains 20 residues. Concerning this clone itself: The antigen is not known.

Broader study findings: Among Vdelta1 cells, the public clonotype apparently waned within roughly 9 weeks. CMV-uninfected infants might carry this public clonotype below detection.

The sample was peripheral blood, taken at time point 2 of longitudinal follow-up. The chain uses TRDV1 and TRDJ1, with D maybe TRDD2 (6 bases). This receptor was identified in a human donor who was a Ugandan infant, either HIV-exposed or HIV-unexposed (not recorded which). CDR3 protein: CALGDLEFPSRITEEDKLIF. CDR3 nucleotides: TGTGCTCTTGGGGACCTGGAATTTCCTAGTAGGATAACTGAAGAAGATAAACTCATCTTT.